The 17 T cell receptor beta chains below were found in one sample sequenced in a study of T-cell memory formation after mild COVID-19. One entry per CDR3 protein, called by TCRdb with MiXCR from the 5' RACE reads. Among about 470,000 distinct CDR3 sequences, 15% to 20% were seen once, and the ten largest hold around an eighth. Sequenced: PBMCs or a T cell subset sorted from them (not recorded which). All receptors come from an adult woman who had mild COVID-19 (a few samples of this study predate the infection). Cell type and time point are not known.

This chain joins TRBV7-8 and TRBJ2-1; D is tentatively TRBD1 or TRBD2 (5 bases each). There are 15 residues in the CDR3. Trimming left V 3 bases short and J 8 bases short, with 17 bases between. Germline values: CDR1 SGHVS, CDR2 FQNEAQ. The CDR3 spells CASSFDGADGDEQFF. The CDR3 DNA reads TGTGCCAGCAGCTTCGACGGGGCCGACGGCGATGAGCAGTTCTTC. Filled out from reference TRBV7-8 and TRBJ2-1, the complete variable domain reads GAGVSQSPRYKVAKRGQDVALRCDPISGHVSLFWYQQALGQGPEFLTYFQNEAQLDKSGLPSDRFFAERPEGSVSTLKIQRTQQEDSAVYLCASSFDGADGDEQFFGPGTRLTVL.

This clonotype appeared a few times. The chain employs TRBV30 and TRBJ2-4; possibly TRBD1 for D (6 bases). V was cut by 3 bases and J by 1 base, with 19 bases left in between. The CDR3 totals 17 residues. CDR1 is GTSNPN and CDR2 is SVGIG in the germline V gene (reference sequence). DNA for the CDR3: TGTGCCTGGAGAACATATCCCGACACAGGGGCCAAAAACATTCAGTACTTC. Amino acid sequence: CAWRTYPDTGAKNIQYF.

Only a few counts were recorded for this clonotype. The chain uses TRBV20-1 and TRBJ2-7, with 9 positions matching TRBD2. The CDR3 totals 15 residues. The junction had 9 bases not matched to a gene; V was cut back by 5 bases and J by 1 base. Germline CDR1 DFQATT, CDR2 SNEGSKA (reference sequence). The CDR3 loop is CSAPSRAGGSYEQYF. The CDR3 DNA follows: TGCAGTGCTCCTTCTCGAGCGGGGGGATCCTACGAGCAGTACTTC.

In this sample, this clonotype turned up many times. This chain uses TRBV4-1 with TRBJ2-7, with TRBD1 matching 8 bases. Unmatched junction bases numbered 8, after V lost 4 bases and J lost 3 bases. Germline V CDR1 and CDR2: MGHRA, YSYEKL. The CDR3 consists of 15 residues. CDR3 in DNA: TGCGCCAGCAGCCGCGGACAGGGCTTAGACTACGAGCAGTACTTC. It specifies CASSRGQGLDYEQYF.

The chain has TRBV5-1 and TRBJ1-1; TRBD1 might be the D (5 bases). Germline V gene lookup returns CDR1 SGHRS and CDR2 YFSETQ. The CDR3 sequence is 14 residues long. V was shortened by 5 bases and J by 5 bases, with 16 bases between the two germline ends. The CDR3 DNA reads as TGCGCCAGCAGTGCGCAGGGCTTTGGGACTGAAGCTTTCTTT. Protein sequence: CASSAQGFGTEAFF. The full variable domain, completed using reference TRBV5-1 and TRBJ1-1, is KAGVTQTPRYLIKTRGQQVTLSCSPISGHRSVSWYQQTPGQGLQFLFEYFSETQRNKGNFPGRFSGRQFSNSRSEMNVSTLELGDSALYLCASSAQGFGTEAFFGQGTRLTVV.

This clonotype was seen a few times. This chain connects TRBV12-3 or TRBV12-4 to TRBJ2-3; D gene ambiguous. This CDR3 spans 14 amino acids. V was shortened by 2 bases and J by 6 bases, with 12 bases between the two germline ends. For the CDR3, the DNA is TGTGCCAGCAGTTTAATGATCCTAGGGGATACGCAGTATTTT. Protein sequence: CASSLMILGDTQYF.

In its sample, this clonotype was seen a few times. CDR3 protein: CASSQASLAAQETQYF. In nucleotides, the CDR3 is TGCGCCAGCAGCCAAGCTTCACTAGCGGCCCAAGAGACCCAGTACTTC. The gene calls are TRBV4-3 and TRBJ2-5; 8 nucleotides match TRBD2. The trim removed 1 base at V and 1 base at J, leaving 5 bases unmatched. The CDR3 runs to 16 residues. Germline V gene data show CDR1 as LGHNA and CDR2 as YSLEER.

The chain joins TRBV12-3 or TRBV12-4 to TRBJ2-3, with a tentative D call TRBD2 (5 bases). Trimming took off 3 bases at V and 8 bases at J, with 27 bases between the two ends. The CDR3 covers 18 residues. This CDR3 is CASSFGVAWPIDLGTQYF. The CDR3 nucleotides are TGTGCCAGCAGTTTCGGGGTGGCTTGGCCCATAGACTTGGGTACGCAGTATTTT.

The chain recombines TRBV6-2 or TRBV6-3 with TRBJ1-1, with D possibly TRBD1 on 6 matching bases. Between the trimmed V and J ends, which lost 8 bases and 3 bases, there was a span of 13 bases. CDR1 is MNHEY, CDR2 SVGEGT, per germline. The CDR3 spans 13 residues. The CDR3 DNA is TGTGCCAGCGGACTACAGGGTTACACTGAAGCTTTCTTT. This sequence encodes CASGLQGYTEAFF.

This clonotype was picked up many times. The V call is TRBV10-3, the J call TRBJ1-2; D remains ambiguous. Germline V gives CDR1 ENHRY, CDR2 SYGVKD. The CDR3 sequence is 13 residues long. V lost 2 bases, J lost 2 bases, and 6 bases lay in between. CDR3 region: CAISETRNYGYTF. CDR3 in DNA: TGTGCCATCAGTGAGACCAGGAACTATGGCTACACCTTC.

The rearrangement links TRBV20-1 to TRBJ1-2, with D possibly being TRBD1 (6 bases). V dropped 3 bases and J dropped 7 bases, with 12 bases sitting between them. The CDR3 loop spans 12 amino acids. The germline gives CDR1 DFQATT, CDR2 SNEGSKA (reference sequence). The CDR3, as DNA: TGCAGTGCTAGTCCAGGGGTTGGTGGCTACACCTTC. Its translation is CSASPGVGGYTF.

This clonotype was counted at least ten times. The rearrangement links TRBV5-4 to TRBJ2-1; TRBD2 aligns across 10 bases. V was pared by 0 bases and J by 5 bases, with 11 bases of the junction left unmatched. Germline V gene data show CDR1 as SGHNT and CDR2 as YYREEE (reference sequence). This CDR3 has 18 residues. CDR3 nucleotides: TGTGCCAGCAGCTTGGCCGGAGGGTGGACTAGCGGCGACAATGAGCAGTTCTTC. It yields the protein CASSLAGGWTSGDNEQFF.

The chain links TRBV24-1 to TRBJ2-2, with D perhaps given as TRBD1 or TRBD2 (5 bases each). Per germline, CDR1 KGHDR and CDR2 SFDVKD. With 7 bases removed from V and 3 bases from J, the gap between germline ends came to 14 bases. The CDR3 length is 15 residues. As DNA, the CDR3 is TGTGCCACCAGCAACGAGGGGACGGACACCGGGGAGCTGTTTTTT. It codes for CATSNEGTDTGELFF.

The chain combines TRBV7-2 with TRBJ1-5, with TRBD1 as a possible D gene (5 bases). Germline lookup yields CDR1 SGHTA and CDR2 FQGNSA. V lost 5 bases and J lost 5, with 13 bases in between. This CDR3 spans 14 amino acids. CDR3 sequence reads: CASSPRDLDQPQHF. The CDR3 nucleotides read TGTGCCAGCAGCCCCCGGGACCTTGATCAGCCCCAGCATTTT.

The gene calls are TRBV29-1 and TRBJ1-1; TRBD1 aligns across 8 bases. The CDR3 contains 12 residues. With V trimmed by 8 bases and J by 1 base, 3 bases remained unmatched. The germline CDR1 and CDR2 sequences are SQVTM and ANQGSEA. The CDR3 sequence is CSPDRGNTEAFF. The CDR3 region has the DNA TGCAGCCCAGACAGGGGGAACACTGAAGCTTTCTTT.

The chain recombines TRBV19 with TRBJ2-1; 9 nucleotides match TRBD2. Germline V lookup: CDR1 LNHDA, CDR2 SQIVND (reference sequence). The CDR3 length is 15 residues. V lost 6 bases, J lost 6 bases, and 9 bases stayed unmatched. This chain's CDR3 is CASSTTSGGRNEQFF. The CDR3 DNA follows: TGTGCCAGTAGCACGACTAGCGGCGGGCGCAATGAGCAGTTCTTC. Drawing the rest from reference TRBV19 and TRBJ2-1, the complete variable domain is DGGITQSPKYLFRKEGQNVTLSCEQNLNHDAMYWYRQDPGQGLRLIYYSQIVNDFQKGDIAEGYSVSREKKESFPLTVTSAQKNPTAFYLCASSTTSGGRNEQFFGPGTRLTVL.

This clonotype has ten or more counts. This chain links TRBV5-1 with TRBJ2-7, with a weak D call TRBD1 (6 bases). This CDR3 spans 15 amino acids. Trimming removed 5 bases from V and 2 bases from J, with 17 bases in between. From germline, CDR1 is SGHRS and CDR2 YFSETQ. This chain's CDR3 is CASSSSQGAPYEQYF. In nucleotides, the CDR3 is TGCGCCAGCAGTTCCTCACAGGGAGCTCCCTACGAGCAGTACTTC.